This entry lists 8 T cell receptor beta chains sequenced from one sample in a study of cytotoxic CD8 clonotypes in ibrutinib-treated CLL. Data came from immunoSEQ multiplex PCR; TCRdb stores just in-frame clones and leaves some out. The profile covers 160,000 or so clones, with 81% appearing a single time and about 2% taken by the ten largest. The sequenced sample was PBMCs, obtained after 12 months of ibrutinib treatment. The receptors here all came from a human donor with chronic lymphocytic leukemia.

The rearrangement joins TRBV28 to TRBJ2-5; no clear D gene. CDR3 length equals 13 residues. Trimming pared 2 bases from V and 7 bases from J, leaving 11 bases between. The germline CDR1 and CDR2 sequences are MDHEN and SYDVKM. Here the CDR3 DNA reads TGTGCCAGCAGTTTAGGATCCGAGCTGACCCAGTACTTC. Translation gives CASSLGSELTQYF.

The genes are TRBV7-2 and TRBJ2-7; 9 bases agree with TRBD1. Germline CDR1 is SGHTA and CDR2 is FQGNSA. V dropped 4 bases and J dropped 1; count of bases not matched to a gene: 5. This CDR3 has 15 residues. The CDR3 loop is CASSSQGQGSYEQYF. DNA of the CDR3: TGTGCCAGCAGCTCGCAGGGACAGGGATCCTACGAGCAGTACTTC.

V is TRBV7-2 and J is TRBJ1-5; D remains ambiguous. Trimming shortened V by 4 bases and J by 7 bases, and 8 bases separated the two germline ends. Germline lookup yields CDR1 SGHTA and CDR2 FQGNSA. CDR3 length equals 12 residues. CDR3 DNA sequence: TGTGCCAGCAGCTGGGGTAGACAGCCCCAGCATTTT. Protein: CASSWGRQPQHF.

This chain joins TRBV5-5 and TRBJ2-7; no definite D call. The CDR3 is made up of 15 amino acids. The germline V and J ends were trimmed by 0 bases and 3 bases, with 13 bases remaining between them. The V gene's germline CDR1 is SGHKS and CDR2 YYEKEE (reference sequence). CDR3: CASSLGPGTYYEQYF. Written as DNA, the CDR3 is TGTGCCAGCAGCTTGGGACCAGGTACTTACTACGAGCAGTACTTC. Complete variable domain (other parts from reference TRBV5-5 and TRBJ2-7): DAGVTQSPTHLIKTRGQQVTLRCSPISGHKSVSWYQQVLGQGPQFIFQYYEKEERGRGNFPDRFSARQFPNYSSELNVNALLLGDSALYLCASSLGPGTYYEQYFGPGTRLTVT.

The chain couples TRBV28 to TRBJ1-6; 8 bases agree with TRBD1. The germline CDR1 and CDR2 sequences are MDHEN and SYDVKM. The CDR3 covers 15 residues. The V segment lost 4 bases and the J segment 10 bases; nucleotides outside the gene matches: 9. The CDR3, as DNA: TGTGCCAGCAGTTCCCGGACAGGGTGGGAGTCACCCCTCCACTTT. Protein product: CASSSRTGWESPLHF.

The chain couples TRBV6-6 to TRBJ2-5, with 7 nucleotides matching TRBD2. CDR3 length equals 15 residues. J gave up 4 bases and V 6 bases, and 11 bases lay outside the gene matches. Germline V lookup: CDR1 MNHNY, CDR2 SVGAGI (reference sequence). CDR3 nucleotide sequence: TGTGCCAGCAGCACCCACAGCGCGGGAGCAGAGACCCAGTACTTC. Its translation: CASSTHSAGAETQYF.

This chain links TRBV28 with TRBJ2-7, with 9 nucleotides matching TRBD1. CDR1 MDHEN and CDR2 SYDVKM come from the germline V gene. V lost 3 bases to trimming and J lost 4 bases; unmatched junction nucleotides: 4. The CDR3 is made up of 14 amino acids. The CDR3 DNA follows: TGTGCCAGCAGTTTGGGGACAGGGACGTACGAGCAGTACTTC. This encodes CASSLGTGTYEQYF. Together with reference TRBV28 and TRBJ2-7, the CDR3 gives the full variable domain: DVKVTQSSRYLVKRTGEKVFLECVQDMDHENMFWYRQDPGLGLRLIYFSYDVKMKEKGDIPEGYSVSREKKERFSLILESASTNQTSMYLCASSLGTGTYEQYFGPGTRLTVT.

The chain has TRBV7-2 and TRBJ1-2; D not certain. V lost 3 bases and J 2 bases, leaving 16 bases between the germline ends. The germline gives CDR1 SGHTA, CDR2 FQGNSA. The CDR3 is made up of 16 amino acids. The CDR3, as DNA: TGTGCCAGCAGCTTCTCTTCCGGTCGAATAAACTATGGCTACACCTTC. This sequence encodes CASSFSSGRINYGYTF. Filled out from reference TRBV7-2 and TRBJ1-2, the complete variable domain reads GAGVSQSPSNKVTEKGKDVELRCDPISGHTALYWYRQSLGQGLEFLIYFQGNSAPDKSGLPSDRFSAERTGGSVSTLTIQRTQQEDSAVYLCASSFSSGRINYGYTFGSGTRLTVV.